These 29 T cell receptor beta chains were all obtained from the same sample, sequenced in a study of control samples from healthy donors and cancer patients. This table comes from immunoSEQ multiplex PCR, and its TCRdb copy is limited to in-frame clones, with some not included. The profile shows roughly 88,000 clones, roughly 80% of them singletons. Input material: blood. The source is a man aged 25-45 years in good health.

The chain recombines TRBV18 with TRBJ1-6; D not certain. V was pared by 3 bases and J by 4 bases, with 7 bases between. The length of the CDR3 is 14 residues. CDR1 and CDR2 (germline): KGHSH, LQKENI. The CDR3 DNA reads TGTGCCAGCTCACCGTCAGATTATAATTCACCCCTCCACTTT. This gives the protein CASSPSDYNSPLHF. The full variable domain, rest sourced from reference TRBV18 and TRBJ1-6, is NAGVMQNPRHLVRRRGQEARLRCSPMKGHSHVYWYRQLPEEGLKFMVYLQKENIIDESGMPKERFSAEFPKEGPSILRIQQVVRGDSAAYFCASSPSDYNSPLHFGNGTRLTVT.

This clone was seen more than once but under ten times. The gene calls are TRBV20-1 and TRBJ1-3; a weak D match, TRBD1 (5 bases). The V gene lost 3 bases and the J gene lost 7 bases, with 19 bases spanning the gap. The V gene's germline CDR1 is DFQATT and CDR2 SNEGSKA (reference sequence). The CDR3 has 15 residues. CDR3 loop: CSASDPGRGSNTIYF. The CDR3 region has the DNA TGCAGTGCTAGTGACCCCGGCCGGGGGAGTAACACCATATATTTT.

The chain recombines TRBV2 with TRBJ1-2; unclear D gene. In germline, CDR1 is SNHLY, CDR2 FYNNEI. The CDR3 contains 11 residues. Trimming removed 4 bases at V and 5 bases at J, with 5 bases between. CDR3 coding DNA: TGTGCCAGCAGTGGCCGTTATGGCTACACCTTC. Residues: CASSGRYGYTF. Drawing the rest from reference TRBV2 and TRBJ1-2, the complete variable domain is EPEVTQTPSHQVTQMGQEVILRCVPISNHLYFYWYRQILGQKVEFLVSFYNNEISEKSEIFDDQFSVERPDGSNFTLKIRSTKLEDSAMYFCASSGRYGYTFGSGTRLTVV.

The rearrangement uses TRBV13 and TRBJ2-7, with a possible D match to TRBD1 (6 bases). The CDR3 has 13 residues. Germline values: CDR1 PRHDT, CDR2 FYEKMQ (reference sequence). V dropped 2 bases and J dropped 3 bases, with 8 bases sitting between them. CDR3 in amino acids: CASSLKQGYEQYF. The CDR3 region has the DNA TGTGCCAGCAGCTTAAAACAGGGCTACGAGCAGTACTTC.

The V call is TRBV3-1 (or the pseudogene TRBV3-2), the J call TRBJ1-3, with unresolved D. The CDR3 sequence is 15 residues long. V shed 4 bases and J shed 7 bases, with 17 bases lying between them. Per the germline V gene, CDR1 is LGHDT and CDR2 is YNNKEL (reference sequence). The CDR3 here is CASSPSGPHGNTIYF. The CDR3 coding sequence is TGTGCCAGCAGCCCCTCGGGCCCCCACGGGAACACCATATATTTT.

The chain is built from TRBV5-8 and TRBJ1-3; 7 bases match TRBD1. The trim removed 3 bases at V and 5 bases at J, leaving 5 bases unmatched. The length of the CDR3 is 14 residues. Germline CDR1 reads SGHTS; CDR2 reads YDEGEE. DNA of the CDR3: TGTGCCAGCAGCTACCGACAGGGAAGAAACACCATATATTTT. Its translation is CASSYRQGRNTIYF.

The chain uses TRBV30 and TRBJ1-3; D unclear. Germline V gives CDR1 GTSNPN, CDR2 SVGIG (reference sequence). This CDR3 has 12 residues. V was pared by 2 bases and J by 4 bases, with 6 bases between. The CDR3 region has the DNA TGTGCCTGGAGTTTGGGGGGAAACACCATATATTTT. This codes for CAWSLGGNTIYF.

CDR3 in DNA: TGCAGTGCTAGAGTCAGGGACGGCTACACCTTC. Translating gives CSARVRDGYTF. The J gene is TRBJ1-2, the V gene TRBV20-1, with D possibly being TRBD1 (5 bases). This CDR3 has 11 residues. V lost 1 base and J lost 8, with 8 bases in between. Germline V gene data show CDR1 as DFQATT and CDR2 as SNEGSKA (reference sequence).

J is TRBJ1-1 and V is TRBV6-5; 10 positions match TRBD1. Germline CDR1 reads MNHEY; CDR2 reads SVGAGI. V was clipped by 10 bases and J by 9 bases; unmatched bases: 5. The CDR3 is 11 residues long. CDR3 DNA sequence: TGTGCCACCTCGACAGGGGGCAAAGCTTTCTTT. It codes for CATSTGGKAFF.

This rearrangement joins TRBV6-5 to TRBJ1-1; D perhaps matches TRBD1 (5 bases). V dropped 7 bases and J dropped 6 bases, with 15 bases sitting between them. CDR1 is MNHEY and CDR2 is SVGAGI in the germline V gene. The CDR3 totals 13 residues. In nucleotides, the CDR3 is TGTGCCAGCATAAGAGGGACCTCAGCTGAAGCTTTCTTT. This gives the protein CASIRGTSAEAFF.

The chain employs TRBV19 and TRBJ2-1, with 8 nucleotides matching TRBD2. This CDR3 is built from 14 residues. CDR1 is LNHDA, CDR2 SQIVND, per germline (reference sequence). The junction had 9 bases not matched to a gene; V was cut back by 10 bases and J by 4 bases. Here the CDR3 reads CATGGAGVYNEQFF. CDR3 DNA: TGTGCCACTGGGGGAGCGGGGGTATACAATGAGCAGTTCTTC. Full variable domain (rest looked up from reference TRBV19 and TRBJ2-1): DGGITQSPKYLFRKEGQNVTLSCEQNLNHDAMYWYRQDPGQGLRLIYYSQIVNDFQKGDIAEGYSVSREKKESFPLTVTSAQKNPTAFYLCATGGAGVYNEQFFGPGTRLTVL.

The gene calls are TRBV19 and TRBJ1-6; D is possibly TRBD1 (6 bases). Per the germline V gene, CDR1 is LNHDA and CDR2 is SQIVND (reference sequence). V dropped 6 bases and J dropped 8 bases, with 17 bases sitting between them. The CDR3 loop spans 15 amino acids. This chain's CDR3 is CASRLTGWKYSPLHF. CDR3 bases: TGTGCCAGTAGGTTGACAGGCTGGAAGTATTCACCCCTCCACTTT.

The chain uses TRBV27 and TRBJ2-2; 16 bases are shared with TRBD2. J was trimmed by 6 bases and V by 5 bases; bases with no gene match: 15. Germline V gene sequence: CDR1 MNHEY, CDR2 SMNVEV (reference sequence). This CDR3 is built from 20 residues. The CDR3 DNA reads as TGTGCCAGCAGTCACGAACCCCCCGGGACTAGCGGGGGGGCCGCCGGGGAGCTGTTTTTT. Residues: CASSHEPPGTSGGAAGELFF.

Details on this clone: This sample also contains other DNA sequences that code for the same CDR3. The rearrangement uses TRBV19 and TRBJ2-7; TRBD2 might be the D (6 bases). From germline, CDR1 is LNHDA and CDR2 SQIVND (reference sequence). Trimming took off 1 base at V and 7 bases at J, with 20 bases between the two ends. CDR3 length: 16 residues. CDR3 protein: CASSIGGTIGAGEQYF. CDR3 bases: TGTGCCAGTAGTATAGGGGGAACTATCGGTGCGGGGGAGCAGTACTTC.

V and J are TRBV28 and TRBJ1-6; TRBD1 agrees at 11 bases. The V segment lost 3 bases and the J segment 8 bases; nucleotides outside the gene matches: 6. Germline V gene data show CDR1 as MDHEN and CDR2 as SYDVKM. This CDR3 region has 16 residues. The CDR3 region is CASSFPGQGGYSPLHF. CDR3 sequence (DNA): TGTGCCAGCAGTTTTCCGGGACAGGGGGGATATTCACCCCTCCACTTT.

J is TRBJ1-4 and V is TRBV14; D is perhaps TRBD1 (5 bases). The CDR3 covers 15 residues. Germline loops: CDR1 SGHDN, CDR2 FVKESK. Trimming cost V 3 bases and J 8 bases, with 16 bases left between them. The CDR3 region is CASSHVTGTAEKLFF. The CDR3 DNA sequence: TGTGCCAGCAGCCATGTTACCGGGACGGCAGAAAAACTGTTTTTT.

In this sample, this clone turned up a few times. The rearrangement joins TRBV7-3 to TRBJ2-7, with D hard to call. Germline V gene sequence: CDR1 SGHTA, CDR2 FQGTGA. CDR3 size: 15 residues. V dropped 6 bases and J dropped 1 base, with 16 bases sitting between them. In nucleotides, the CDR3 is TGTGCCAGCAGTCTAACGGGCGGCCCTTCCTACGAGCAGTACTTC. It translates to CASSLTGGPSYEQYF.

The J gene is TRBJ1-1, the V gene TRBV12-3 or TRBV12-4; perhaps TRBD1 as D (6 bases). V was pared by 3 bases and J by 7 bases, with 12 bases between. CDR3 length: 13 residues. CDR3 nucleotide sequence: TGTGCCAGCAGTTTGGGACATCCCAATGAAGCTTTCTTT. This translates into CASSLGHPNEAFF.

The J gene is TRBJ2-7, the V gene TRBV10-2, with D perhaps TRBD1 or TRBD2 (6 bases each). The length of the CDR3 is 13 residues. CDR1 is WSHSY, CDR2 SAAADI, per germline. Between the trimmed V and J ends, which lost 4 bases and 2 bases, there was a span of 9 bases. The CDR3, as DNA: TGCGCCAGCAGTGTGGGGGGCGCCTACGAGCAGTACTTC. This gives the protein CASSVGGAYEQYF.

This rearrangement joins TRBV9 to TRBJ1-3; D unclear. Germline V gene sequence: CDR1 SGDLS, CDR2 YYNGEE. Trimming took off 0 bases at V and 2 bases at J, with 9 bases between the two ends. The CDR3 length is 15 residues. The CDR3: CASSVARGPGNTIYF. DNA for the CDR3: TGTGCCAGCAGCGTAGCTCGGGGTCCTGGAAACACCATATATTTT.

This clone was found a few times. The V call is TRBV5-1, the J call TRBJ2-3; 8 positions match TRBD2. This CDR3 contains 15 residues. V lost 4 bases and J lost 6; bases outside the gene matches: 10. Germline V gene data show CDR1 as SGHRS and CDR2 as YFSETQ. The CDR3 here is CASSGRSGVTDTQYF. CDR3 nucleotide sequence: TGCGCCAGCAGCGGGCGTAGCGGGGTGACGGATACGCAGTATTTT.

V usage is TRBV6-5 and J usage is TRBJ1-4, with D hard to call. The germline V and J ends were trimmed by 4 bases and 4 bases, with 7 bases remaining between them. Germline lookup yields CDR1 MNHEY and CDR2 SVGAGI. CDR3 length: 13 residues. The CDR3, as DNA: TGTGCCAGCAGTTCCGGGTTTAATGAAAAACTGTTTTTT. Protein sequence: CASSSGFNEKLFF.

The chain couples TRBV18 to TRBJ2-7; D may be TRBD1 (5 bases). The ends were cut back, 3 bases at V and 0 bases at J, with 9 bases in the middle. Germline CDR1 is KGHSH and CDR2 is LQKENI. This CDR3 comprises 14 residues. CDR3 region: CASSPLDNSYEQYF. The CDR3 region has the DNA TGTGCCAGCTCACCCCTGGACAACTCCTACGAGCAGTACTTC.

The chain employs TRBV19 and TRBJ1-1; D not resolved. The CDR3 contains 13 residues. Looked up from germline, CDR1 is LNHDA and CDR2 is SQIVND (reference sequence). V lost 4 bases and J lost 5, with 11 bases in between. The CDR3 region has the DNA TGTGCCAGTAGTACCTCGCTTCTTACTGAAGCTTTCTTT. It encodes CASSTSLLTEAFF.

The rearrangement joins TRBV6-6 to TRBJ1-2, with a weak D call TRBD1 (5 bases). V lost 2 bases to trimming and J lost 5 bases, with 15 bases between them. Germline V CDR1 and CDR2: MNHNY, SVGAGI (reference sequence). The CDR3 has 15 residues. CDR3 amino acids: CASSYTTGALYGYTF. The CDR3 coding sequence is TGTGCCAGCAGTTACACAACCGGGGCCTTATATGGCTACACCTTC.

The chain joins TRBV5-4 to TRBJ2-4, with D perhaps assigned TRBD1 or TRBD2 (5 bases each). This CDR3 region has 16 residues. Germline assignment: CDR1 SGHNT and CDR2 YYREEE (reference sequence). V lost 0 bases and J 3 bases, leaving 13 bases between the germline ends. CDR3 coding DNA: TGTGCCAGCAGCTTGGCTGGCGGTGGGGGCAAAAACATTCAGTACTTC. Translation: CASSLAGGGGKNIQYF.

The chain combines TRBV21-1 with TRBJ2-7; the table's D call of TRBD1 was not tested on the DNA. TRBV21-1 is a pseudogene. This CDR3 has 14 amino acids. The CDR3 reads CASSRDRGTYEQYF. DNA of the CDR3: TGTGCCAGCAGCCGGGACAGGGGCACCTACGAGCAGTACTTC.

The chain combines TRBV19 with TRBJ1-2, with D possibly matching TRBD1 (5 bases). CDR1 is LNHDA and CDR2 is SQIVND in the germline V gene (reference sequence). The CDR3 sequence is 15 residues long. V lost 3 bases and J lost 4, with 15 bases in between. The CDR3, as DNA: TGTGCCAGTAGTATCGGTGGGGCAGCGCTCTATGGCTACACCTTC. Translating it yields CASSIGGAALYGYTF.

The V call is TRBV10-3, the J call TRBJ1-2; D is perhaps TRBD1 (5 bases). Deletions cut 3 bases from V and 2 bases from J, with 16 bases between. CDR1 is ENHRY and CDR2 is SYGVKD in the germline V gene. There are 16 residues in the CDR3. CDR3 coding DNA: TGTGCCATCAGTGACCCGGAATTTGGGGGGAACTATGGCTACACCTTC. This translates into CAISDPEFGGNYGYTF.